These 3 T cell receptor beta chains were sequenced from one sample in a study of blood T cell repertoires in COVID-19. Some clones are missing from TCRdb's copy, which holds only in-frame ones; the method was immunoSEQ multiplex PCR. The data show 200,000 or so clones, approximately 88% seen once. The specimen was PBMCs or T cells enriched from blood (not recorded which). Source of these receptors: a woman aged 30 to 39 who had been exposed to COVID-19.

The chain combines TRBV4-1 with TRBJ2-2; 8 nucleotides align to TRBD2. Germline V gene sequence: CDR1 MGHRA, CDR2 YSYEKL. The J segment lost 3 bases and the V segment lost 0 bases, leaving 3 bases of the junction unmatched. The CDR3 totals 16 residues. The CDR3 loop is CASSQESGSYTGELFF. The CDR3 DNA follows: TGCGCCAGCAGCCAAGAAAGCGGGAGCTACACCGGGGAGCTGTTTTTT.

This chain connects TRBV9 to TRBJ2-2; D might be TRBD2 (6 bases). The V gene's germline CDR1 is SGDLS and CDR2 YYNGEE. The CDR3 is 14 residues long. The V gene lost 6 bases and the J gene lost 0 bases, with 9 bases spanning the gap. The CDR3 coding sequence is TGTGCCAGCACCTCTAGCGCGAACACCGGGGAGCTGTTTTTT. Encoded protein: CASTSSANTGELFF.

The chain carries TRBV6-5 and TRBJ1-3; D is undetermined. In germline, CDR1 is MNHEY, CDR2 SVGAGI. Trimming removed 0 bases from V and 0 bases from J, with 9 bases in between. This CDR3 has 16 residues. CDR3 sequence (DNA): TGTGCCAGCAGTTACTCGTCTCGGAGCTCTGGAAACACCATATATTTT. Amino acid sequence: CASSYSSRSSGNTIYF.